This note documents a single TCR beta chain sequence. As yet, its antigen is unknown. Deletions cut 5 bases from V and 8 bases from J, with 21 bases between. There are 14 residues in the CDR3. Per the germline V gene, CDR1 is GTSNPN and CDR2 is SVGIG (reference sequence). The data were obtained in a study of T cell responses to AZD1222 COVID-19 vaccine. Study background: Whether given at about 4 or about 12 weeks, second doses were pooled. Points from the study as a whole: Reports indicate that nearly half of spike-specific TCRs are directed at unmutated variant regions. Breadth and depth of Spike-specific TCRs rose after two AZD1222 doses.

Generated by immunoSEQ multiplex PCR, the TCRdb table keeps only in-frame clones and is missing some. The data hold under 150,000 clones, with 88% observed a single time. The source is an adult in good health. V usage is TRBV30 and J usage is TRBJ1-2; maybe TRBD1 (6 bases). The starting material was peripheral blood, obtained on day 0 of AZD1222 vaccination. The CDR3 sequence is CAWDYPGQGRGYTF. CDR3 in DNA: TGTGCCTGGGACTACCCAGGGCAGGGGAGAGGCTACACCTTC.